This T cell receptor (beta chain) was captured by sequencing in a study of cytomegalovirus exposure and HLA in healthy donors. Overall study results and limits: When a later analysis compared HLA-associated TCR beta chains with equally common others, the HLA-associated chains turned out to be more clonally expanded and to have lower generation probabilities. An Asian-associated ancestry cluster reportedly showed fewer N-insertions than the roughly 670-donor mean in a later analysis. As immune exposure information, only CMV serostatus was available.

About this clone itself: Its antigen is still unknown.

The PCR ran on 60 Vbeta and 13 Jbeta primers. Measured with immunoSEQ multiplex PCR; TCRdb has only the in-frame clones, and not every one. The sample has some 140,000 clones, 75% to 85% seen once; the top ten hold 5.5% to 6.5%. Though probably carrying unrecorded immune exposures, donors were nominally healthy at sampling. This CDR3 spans 16 amino acids. Germline-derived CDR1 and CDR2 are SGHDN and FVKESK. The V end was cut by 5 bases, the J end by 0 bases, with 14 bases between. The chain has TRBV14 and TRBJ1-3; D remains unclear. The sequenced material came from PBMCs. This TCR was sampled from a woman in her 40s in good health and CMV-seropositive. CDR3: CASSSTGFFSGNTIYF. The CDR3 DNA reads as TGTGCCAGCAGCTCTACGGGATTCTTCTCTGGAAACACCATATATTTT.